This is a list of T cell receptor beta chains from one sample in a study of blood T cell repertoires in COVID-19. This table comes from immunoSEQ multiplex PCR, and its TCRdb copy is limited to in-frame clones, with some not included. The repertoire holds 150,000 to 200,000 clones, with around 80% as singletons. The sample taken for sequencing was PBMCs or T cells enriched from blood (not recorded which). The receptors shown here come from a man aged 45-60 years who had recovered from COVID-19. CDR3s include the opening cysteine and the closing phenylalanine or tryptophan. The size of a clone is reported for some rows only, either as once, few or many, or as a class for expanded clones.

TRBJ1-1	TRBV7-9	once	CASSPRQGTEAFF
TRBJ1-2	TRBV28	NA	CASSLKGPGTGPYGYTF
TRBJ1-1	TRBV30	NA	CAWSRDRNTEAFF
TRBJ2-5	TRBV7-7	NA	CASSSHNGETQYF
TRBJ1-5	TRBV28	NA	CASHLAGELNQPQHF
TRBJ2-7	TRBV5-5	NA	CASSSETTGTHEQYF
TRBJ1-4	TRBV6-5	NA	CASTWGLTENEKLFF
TRBJ2-3	TRBV5-4	NA	CASSASPTSGGISTDTQYF
TRBJ1-4	TRBV5-8	NA	CASSPPGATNEKLFF
TRBJ2-1	TRBV10-1	NA	CASSELQGARQFF
TRBJ1-2	TRBV4-2	NA	CASSQESRQGAVGYGYTF
TRBJ2-5	TRBV5-1	NA	CASNLPGQQETQYF
TRBJ1-1	TRBV3-1/TRBV3-2	NA	CASSHNSGTEAFF
TRBJ2-1	TRBV19	NA	CASSIVSSGAREQFF
TRBJ1-4	TRBV11-2	few	CASRRQENEKLFF
TRBJ1-1	TRBV7-3	NA	CASSLTGLNTEAFF
TRBJ1-1	TRBV6-5	NA	CASSRGDRMNTEAFF
TRBJ1-5	TRBV7-8	once	CASSLPHRDSNQPQHF
TRBJ1-6	TRBV10-1	NA	CASSEQGYSPLHF
TRBJ1-1	TRBV6-5	NA	CASGITGNTEAFF
TRBJ2-2	TRBV18	once	CASSPLSGDNTGELFF
TRBJ2-3	TRBV5-1	NA	CASSPGPAGSTDTQYF
TRBJ2-7	TRBV27	NA	CASSSGLAGPYEQYF
TRBJ1-1	TRBV19	NA	CASSSDRGGTEAFF
TRBJ1-5	TRBV5-5	once	CASNRDNQPQHF
TRBJ2-7	TRBV5-1	NA	CASSWTTGGAMSEQYF
TRBJ2-2	TRBV6-5	once	CASREIGTGELFF
TRBJ2-6	TRBV3-1/TRBV3-2	NA	CASSQDPSGGTLSGANVLTF
TRBJ2-5	TRBV7-9	few	CASSFYKGAGETQYF
TRBJ1-2	TRBV5-4	NA	CASSSTAGVKYGYTF
TRBJ1-6	TRBV5-1	once	CASSLDLSTGGNSPLHF
TRBJ1-5	TRBV30	NA	CAWGEGTFGNQPQHF
TRBJ2-2	TRBV19	NA	CASSGGVNTGELFF
TRBJ2-5	TRBV19	few	CASSIGPSLAGEQETQYF
TRBJ2-7	TRBV27	many	CASSAGTTPVEQYF
TRBJ2-7	TRBV2	NA	CASSPDRNSYEQYF
TRBJ1-6	TRBV25-1	NA	CASSFGGSSNSPLHF
TRBJ1-2	TRBV7-8	NA	CASSRGPDEGYGYTF
TRBJ2-7	TRBV20-1	few	CSASARYEQYF
TRBJ1-4	TRBV6-5	NA	CASSQEELGEKLFF
TRBJ1-2	TRBV3-1/TRBV3-2	NA	CASSQERVYGYTF
TRBJ1-5	TRBV28	once	CASSSRVVQPQHF
TRBJ1-4	TRBV18	NA	CASSVRQGTNEKLFF
TRBJ1-1	TRBV5-6	NA	CASSLFLSTEAFF
TRBJ2-1	TRBV5-4	few	CASSFSSLSSYNEQFF
TRBJ1-3	TRBV4-1	NA	CASSQQGTGNTIYF